One and the same sample provided the 31 T cell receptor beta chains below, sequenced in a study of shared clonotypes between healthy human individuals. Data came from immunoSEQ multiplex PCR; TCRdb stores just in-frame clones and leaves some out. The table has millions of clones, over 85% seen once; the top ten hold about 0.13%. The sample was naive CD4+ T cells sorted from blood. Described subset: CD45RA+ positively selected. All receptors derive from a man aged 18 to 29 in good health.

V and J are TRBV5-6 and TRBJ1-4; TRBD1 might be the D (5 bases). The CDR3 length is 10 residues. Trimming took off 10 bases at V and 12 bases at J, with 13 bases between the two ends. In germline, CDR1 is SGHDT, CDR2 YYEEEE. The DNA of the CDR3 is TGTGCCTTGGGGGAGGGCGAACTGTTTTTT. It is translated as CALGEGELFF.

This sequence joins TRBV18 and TRBJ1-4; D is perhaps TRBD1 (5 bases). The CDR3 contains 13 residues. Germline V gene data show CDR1 as KGHSH and CDR2 as LQKENI. Trimming left V 4 bases short and J 7 bases short, with 10 bases between. CDR3 in DNA: TGTGCCAGCTCACGGGGACTGGGTGAAAAACTGTTTTTT. Amino acid sequence: CASSRGLGEKLFF.

The rearrangement links TRBV5-6 to TRBJ2-3; 11 bases agree with TRBD2. CDR1 SGHDT and CDR2 YYEEEE come from the germline V gene. The CDR3 has 17 residues. V was pared by 0 bases and J by 1 base, with 4 bases of the junction left unmatched. The CDR3 loop reads CASSLASSGGRTDTQYF. CDR3 bases: TGTGCCAGCAGCTTGGCCTCTAGCGGGGGGCGCACAGATACGCAGTATTTT.

The J gene is TRBJ2-1, the V gene TRBV6-5; unclear D gene. This CDR3 has 13 amino acids. Trimming took 1 base from V and 4 from J, leaving 5 bases between them. CDR1 and CDR2 (germline): MNHEY, SVGAGI. The CDR3 nucleotides read TGTGCCAGCAGTTACTTCAGATACAATGAGCAGTTCTTC. Its protein product is CASSYFRYNEQFF.

The V and J genes are TRBV5-1 and TRBJ2-5; D may correspond to TRBD1 or TRBD2 (7 bases each). CDR1 SGHRS and CDR2 YFSETQ come from the germline V gene. The CDR3 extends over 16 amino acids. V was shortened by 4 bases and J by 4 bases, with 20 bases between the two germline ends. CDR3 sequence reads: CASSPSQGGRGETQYF. CDR3 coding DNA: TGCGCCAGCAGCCCTTCCCAGGGGGGGCGCGGAGAGACCCAGTACTTC.

J is TRBJ2-3 and V is TRBV4-3; TRBD2 matches 16 bases. The CDR3 is made up of 21 amino acids. The V gene end was trimmed by 1 base and the J gene end by 2 bases; junction bases not matched to a gene: 12. In germline, CDR1 is LGHNA, CDR2 YSLEER. CDR3 DNA: TGCGCCAGCAGCCAAGGAGGGACTAGCGGGAGGGCCCTCGGACACACAGATACGCAGTATTTT. It encodes CASSQGGTSGRALGHTDTQYF.

The chain combines TRBV25-1 with TRBJ1-2; weak D call: TRBD1 (5 bases). V was pared by 9 bases and J by 4 bases, with 18 bases between. Germline CDR1 is MGHDK and CDR2 is SYGVNS. There are 14 residues in the CDR3. CDR3 sequence reads: CASNRDGYFYGYTF. For the CDR3, the DNA is TGTGCCAGTAACCGGGACGGCTATTTCTATGGCTACACCTTC.

The sample holds one count of this clone. The rearrangement joins TRBV6-6 to TRBJ1-3, with 7 bases lining up with TRBD1. Trimming cost V 6 bases and J 4 bases; bases outside gene matches: 9. This CDR3 is built from 15 residues. Germline CDR1 is MNHNY and CDR2 is SVGAGI (reference sequence). This CDR3 reads CASRPDRVIGNTIYF. The CDR3 region has the DNA TGTGCCAGCAGGCCCGACAGGGTAATCGGAAACACCATATATTTT.

The V and J genes are TRBV6-5 and TRBJ2-2; D not resolved. This CDR3 contains 13 residues. The germline CDR1 and CDR2 sequences are MNHEY and SVGAGI. V shed 7 bases and J shed 0 bases, with 6 bases lying between them. The CDR3, as DNA: TGTGCCAGCACCCGACCGAACACCGGGGAGCTGTTTTTT. It translates to CASTRPNTGELFF.

The chain uses TRBV14 and TRBJ1-6; 8 nucleotides agree with TRBD1. CDR3 size: 17 residues. CDR1 SGHDN and CDR2 FVKESK come from the germline V gene. The V segment lost 2 bases and the J segment 0 bases; nucleotides outside the gene matches: 3. The CDR3 loop is CASSQKGQASYNSPLHF. The CDR3 DNA sequence: TGTGCCAGCAGCCAAAAGGGACAGGCCTCCTATAATTCACCCCTCCACTTT.

The chain combines TRBV15 with TRBJ2-7, with 9 nucleotides matching TRBD2. The CDR3 has 15 residues. V gave up 0 bases and J gave up 9 bases; unmatched junction bases: 9. The germline V gene encodes CDR1 LNHNV and CDR2 YYDKDF (reference sequence). CDR3 region: CATSREVAGDKRQYF. Written as DNA, the CDR3 is TGTGCCACCAGCAGAGAGGTAGCGGGGGACAAACGGCAGTACTTC.

The CDR3 here is CASSGRILNTGELFF. In nucleotides, the CDR3 is TGTGCCAGCAGCGGGAGGATCCTGAACACCGGGGAGCTGTTTTTT. The chain uses TRBV9 and TRBJ2-2, with a possible D match to TRBD2 (5 bases). CDR1 is SGDLS and CDR2 is YYNGEE in the germline V gene. V lost 3 bases and J 1 base, leaving 10 bases between the germline ends. The CDR3 spans 15 residues.

This clone showed up just once. The V gene is TRBV7-9, the J gene TRBJ2-2; 10 bases are a match to TRBD2. This CDR3 contains 19 residues. The trim removed 5 bases at V and 10 bases at J, leaving 22 bases unmatched. Germline values: CDR1 SEHNR, CDR2 FQNEAQ (reference sequence). The DNA for the CDR3 is TGTGCCAGCAGCGGACCGGCCCTAGCGGGGGCCTCCCCCAGTTCGGAGCTGTTTTTT. This translates into CASSGPALAGASPSSELFF.

This chain links TRBV15 with TRBJ1-1; the D gene is possibly TRBD1 (6 bases). The V end was cut by 0 bases, the J end by 5 bases, with 16 bases between. Per the germline V gene, CDR1 is LNHNV and CDR2 is YYDKDF (reference sequence). This CDR3 is built from 16 residues. The CDR3 here is CATSRDLGGRGTEAFF. DNA of the CDR3: TGTGCCACCAGCAGAGATCTCGGGGGGCGGGGGACTGAAGCTTTCTTT.

The rearrangement uses TRBV10-3 and TRBJ2-5; D may be TRBD1 (6 bases). V was clipped by 6 bases and J by 5 bases, with 10 bases between them. Germline CDR1 reads ENHRY; CDR2 reads SYGVKD. The CDR3 is 12 amino acids. The CDR3: CAISPGAETQYF. CDR3 in DNA: TGTGCCATCAGCCCAGGGGCGGAGACCCAGTACTTC.

This clone was counted only a few times. The J gene is TRBJ1-5, the V gene TRBV30, with a weak D call TRBD1 (5 bases). Germline V lookup: CDR1 GTSNPN, CDR2 SVGIG (reference sequence). Trimming stripped 5 bases from V and 7 bases from J, with 12 bases between. The CDR3 loop spans 12 amino acids. CDR3 nucleotide sequence: TGTGCCTGGGGTTATGAGGGGCAGCCCCAGCATTTT. Translation: CAWGYEGQPQHF. Full variable domain (rest looked up from reference TRBV30 and TRBJ1-5): SQTIHQWPATLVQPVGSPLSLECTVEGTSNPNLYWYRQAAGRGLQLLFYSVGIGQISSEVPQNLSASRPQDRQFILSSKKLLLSDSGFYLCAWGYEGQPQHFGDGTRLSIL.

The V gene is TRBV9, the J gene TRBJ1-2; D is unresolved. Trimming removed 3 bases from V and 0 bases from J, with 6 bases in between. The CDR3 extends over 13 amino acids. Germline lookup yields CDR1 SGDLS and CDR2 YYNGEE. The CDR3 coding sequence is TGTGCCAGCAGCGAGGAAGCTAACTATGGCTACACCTTC. Its translation: CASSEEANYGYTF.

Turning to this clone: In the same sample, other DNA sequences code for this CDR3. The chain combines TRBV18 with TRBJ2-7; TRBD1 aligns across 7 bases. Per germline, CDR1 KGHSH and CDR2 LQKENI. V trimming: 3 bases; J trimming: 7 bases; junction bases outside the gene matches: 6. The CDR3 sequence is 13 residues long. CDR3 loop: CASSPRDSGEQYF. In DNA form, the CDR3 reads TGTGCCAGCTCACCCCGGGACAGCGGAGAGCAGTACTTC. Variable domain in full (rest from reference TRBV18 and TRBJ2-7): NAGVMQNPRHLVRRRGQEARLRCSPMKGHSHVYWYRQLPEEGLKFMVYLQKENIIDESGMPKERFSAEFPKEGPSILRIQQVVRGDSAAYFCASSPRDSGEQYFGPGTRLTVT.

This rearrangement joins TRBV30 to TRBJ1-3; the D is unclear. The CDR3 spans 16 residues. CDR1 and CDR2 (germline): GTSNPN, SVGIG (reference sequence). V was shortened by 1 base and J by 0 bases, with 13 bases between the two germline ends. The CDR3 DNA follows: TGTGCCTGGAGTGGGCGTGGGAGGCTCTCTGGAAACACCATATATTTT. It codes for CAWSGRGRLSGNTIYF.

The gene calls are TRBV4-3 and TRBJ2-2, with unresolved D. In germline, CDR1 is LGHNA, CDR2 YSLEER. V lost 4 bases and J lost 4, with 16 bases in between. The CDR3 loop spans 16 amino acids. This chain's CDR3 is CASSRIVVGSTGELFF. CDR3 bases: TGCGCCAGCAGCCGCATTGTGGTGGGGTCCACCGGGGAGCTGTTTTTT.

V usage is TRBV21-1 and J usage is TRBJ2-3; TRBD1, the table's D call, was not compared with the DNA. TRBV21-1 is shown as a pseudogene. CDR3 length equals 16 residues. CDR3 sequence reads: CASSKGQGEAADTQYF. The CDR3 DNA reads TGTGCCAGCAGCAAGGGACAGGGGGAGGCGGCAGATACGCAGTATTTT.

The chain combines TRBV9 with TRBJ2-1; D is ambiguous. V lost 0 bases and J lost 6, with 13 bases in between. The CDR3 length is 15 residues. Germline loops: CDR1 SGDLS, CDR2 YYNGEE. In DNA form, the CDR3 reads TGTGCCAGCAGCGTAGACGGAAGGATCGGCAATGAGCAGTTCTTC. Translated: CASSVDGRIGNEQFF.

This chain joins TRBV4-1 and TRBJ1-6; perhaps TRBD1 as D (6 bases). V was trimmed by 0 bases and J by 6 bases, leaving 9 bases between them. Germline values: CDR1 MGHRA, CDR2 YSYEKL. This CDR3 comprises 15 residues. The CDR3 here is CASSQESRGNSPLHF. CDR3 coding DNA: TGCGCCAGCAGCCAAGAGAGCAGGGGTAATTCACCCCTCCACTTT.

In this sample, this clone turned up once. V gene TRBV18 combines with J gene TRBJ2-3, with 7 bases identical to TRBD1. The CDR3 extends over 14 amino acids. Germline V gene sequence: CDR1 KGHSH, CDR2 LQKENI. The trim removed 3 bases at V and 5 bases at J, leaving 5 bases unmatched. In nucleotides, the CDR3 is TGTGCCAGCTCACCCCGCGGACAGGTAGATACGCAGTATTTT. Its translation: CASSPRGQVDTQYF.

This chain joins TRBV10-3 and TRBJ2-1, with D hard to call. Looked up from germline, CDR1 is ENHRY and CDR2 is SYGVKD. CDR3 length: 13 residues. Trimming shortened V by 9 bases and J by 6 bases, and 15 bases separated the two germline ends. The CDR3 region has the DNA TGTGCCATAGCCTTAGGGCCCCGCAATGAGCAGTTCTTC. As protein: CAIALGPRNEQFF.

The chain uses TRBV6-6 and TRBJ2-7; D is uncertain. Germline CDR1 MNHNY, CDR2 SVGAGI (reference sequence). V was pared by 7 bases and J by 4 bases, with 17 bases between. This CDR3 is 14 amino acids long. This chain's CDR3 is CASTSLPLSYEQYF. DNA for the CDR3: TGTGCCAGCACCTCCCTGCCTCTGTCTTACGAGCAGTACTTC.

The chain joins TRBV7-9 to TRBJ2-2, with D tentatively TRBD1 (6 bases). The V and J ends lost 7 bases and 3 bases respectively, with 18 bases between them. There are 16 residues in the CDR3. The germline V gene encodes CDR1 SEHNR and CDR2 FQNEAQ (reference sequence). The CDR3 spells CASTSIGAGDTGELFF. CDR3 DNA: TGTGCCAGCACCTCCATCGGGGCAGGGGACACCGGGGAGCTGTTTTTT.

The chain joins TRBV28 to TRBJ2-4; 10 bases match TRBD2. This CDR3 contains 20 residues. Germline lookup yields CDR1 MDHEN and CDR2 SYDVKM. Trimming took 4 bases from V and 1 from J; bases not matched to a gene: 16. Here the CDR3 DNA reads TGTGCCAGCAGTTCCCGCCCCAGTCGAGCGGGGGGGCGGGCCAAAAACATTCAGTACTTC. This encodes CASSSRPSRAGGRAKNIQYF.

The chain carries TRBV27 and TRBJ2-1, with D possibly TRBD1 on 6 matching bases. The CDR3 contains 17 residues. V shed 6 bases and J shed 2 bases, with 20 bases lying between them. Germline V gene sequence: CDR1 MNHEY, CDR2 SMNVEV (reference sequence). The chain's CDR3 is CASSTTVTGMPYNEQFF. CDR3 in DNA: TGTGCCAGCAGCACAACCGTAACAGGGATGCCCTACAATGAGCAGTTCTTC.

This clone showed up just a few times. The rearrangement uses TRBV29-1 and TRBJ1-4; the D gene is possibly TRBD1 (5 bases). V dropped 6 bases and J dropped 7 bases, with 15 bases sitting between them. Per the germline V gene, CDR1 is SQVTM and CDR2 is ANQGSEA. The CDR3 has 13 amino acids. The CDR3 protein is CSVGRGNGEKLFF. The DNA of the CDR3 is TGCAGCGTCGGTCGGGGGAACGGTGAAAAACTGTTTTTT.

The chain has TRBV25-1 and TRBJ2-4; 10 nucleotides align to TRBD1. The V and J ends lost 3 bases and 1 base, in that order; junction bases with no gene match: 3. The germline V gene has CDR1 MGHDK and CDR2 SYGVNS. The CDR3 loop spans 16 amino acids. The chain's CDR3 is CASSDPGQGAKNIQYF. In DNA form, the CDR3 reads TGTGCCAGCAGTGATCCGGGACAGGGGGCCAAAAACATTCAGTACTTC.